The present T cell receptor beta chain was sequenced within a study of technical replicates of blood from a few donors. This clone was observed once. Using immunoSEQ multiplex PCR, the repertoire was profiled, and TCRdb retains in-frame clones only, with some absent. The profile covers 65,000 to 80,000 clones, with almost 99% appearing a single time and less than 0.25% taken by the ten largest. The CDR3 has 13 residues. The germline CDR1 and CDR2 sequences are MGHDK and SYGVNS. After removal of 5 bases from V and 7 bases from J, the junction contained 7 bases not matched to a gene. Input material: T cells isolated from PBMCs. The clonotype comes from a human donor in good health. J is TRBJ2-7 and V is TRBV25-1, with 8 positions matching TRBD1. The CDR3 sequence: CASSRQGFLEQYF. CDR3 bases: TGTGCCAGCAGTCGACAGGGGTTTTTGGAGCAGTACTTC.